The entry below gives a single T cell receptor beta chain sequence along with its context. The target antigen is unknown. The entry originates in a study of shared clonotypes between healthy human individuals. Study summary: Three plates each covered CD4 naive and memory; CD8 naive two, CD8 memory one.

CDR1 and CDR2 from the germline V gene are LGHNT and FRNRAP. The V end was cut by 7 bases, the J end by 3 bases, with 12 bases between. The CDR3 has 13 residues. Naive CD8 cells were CD45RO-negative, positively selected for CCR7, excluding terminally differentiated effector memory CD45RA+ cells. Adults of Caucasian background living in Nashville, Tennessee made up all donors. The assay was carried out at the deep level. Here immunoSEQ multiplex PCR was the method, and the copy in TCRdb shows in-frame clones only, minus some. The sample has around 1.9 million clones, 93% seen once. Study findings and constraints: Blood was the only sampled material, and tissue repertoires likely differ.

The sequenced sample was naive CD8+ T cells from PBMCs. The origin of this receptor is a man between 18 and 35 years old in good health. Some clones in this sample may be carry-over from other donors' samples. V usage is TRBV12-5 and J usage is TRBJ1-1; D is unresolved. The CDR3 DNA reads TGTGCTAGTGCCCTAGGAGTTGACACTGAAGCTTTCTTT. Amino acid sequence: CASALGVDTEAFF. The complete variable domain, with remaining parts taken from reference TRBV12-5 and TRBJ1-1, reads DARVTQTPRHKVTEMGQEVTMRCQPILGHNTVFWYRQTMMQGLELLAYFRNRAPLDDSGMPKDRFSAEMPDATLATLKIQPSEPRDSAVYFCASALGVDTEAFFGQGTRLTVV.